Shown below are 32 T cell receptor beta chains from a single sample sequenced in a study of blood T cell repertoires in COVID-19. Data came from immunoSEQ multiplex PCR; TCRdb stores just in-frame clones and leaves some out. The repertoire includes about 120,000 clones, approximately 80% of them detected once, and 3.5% to 4.5% sits in the top ten. The sample taken for sequencing was peripheral blood. The receptors were gathered from a woman aged 45-65 years with acute or convalescent COVID-19.

This clone was counted only a few times. V and J are TRBV27 and TRBJ1-2, with D perhaps matching TRBD1 (6 bases). The V gene's germline CDR1 is MNHEY and CDR2 SMNVEV (reference sequence). The CDR3 has 14 residues. V lost 1 base and J lost 7, with 13 bases in between. Written as DNA, the CDR3 is TGTGCCAGCAGTTTATTCTTACAGGGCGGTGGCTACACCTTC. Translated: CASSLFLQGGGYTF.

V and J are TRBV9 and TRBJ2-3, with D possibly matching TRBD1 (6 bases). The ends were cut back, 0 bases at V and 2 bases at J, with 10 bases in the middle. The CDR3 contains 15 residues. Per the germline V gene, CDR1 is SGDLS and CDR2 is YYNGEE. The DNA for the CDR3 is TGTGCCAGCAGCGTAGCGCAGGGGCACACAGATACGCAGTATTTT. The encoded protein is CASSVAQGHTDTQYF.

The genes are TRBV3-1 (or the pseudogene TRBV3-2) and TRBJ1-1; D ambiguous. The CDR3 length is 14 residues. The V end was cut by 6 bases, the J end by 1 base, with 12 bases between. Germline V CDR1 and CDR2: LGHDT, YNNKEL (reference sequence). CDR3 residues: CASSIGLKNTEAFF. Written as DNA, the CDR3 is TGTGCCAGCAGTATCGGACTGAAGAACACTGAAGCTTTCTTT.

The rearrangement joins TRBV30 to TRBJ1-5; 7 nucleotides align to TRBD1. Germline assignment: CDR1 GTSNPN and CDR2 SVGIG (reference sequence). This CDR3 region has 14 residues. Trimming at V came to 3 bases and at J to 3 bases, leaving 5 bases not matched to a gene. The CDR3 protein is CAWSTGANNQPQHF. As DNA, the CDR3 is TGTGCCTGGAGCACAGGGGCAAACAATCAGCCCCAGCATTTT. Combining the CDR3 with reference TRBV30 and TRBJ1-5 gives the whole variable domain SQTIHQWPATLVQPVGSPLSLECTVEGTSNPNLYWYRQAAGRGLQLLFYSVGIGQISSEVPQNLSASRPQDRQFILSSKKLLLSDSGFYLCAWSTGANNQPQHFGDGTRLSIL.

This chain connects TRBV6-4 to TRBJ2-1, with D tentatively TRBD2 (5 bases). The V gene lost 5 bases and the J gene lost 4 bases, with 15 bases spanning the gap. CDR1 is MRHNA and CDR2 is SNTAGT in the germline V gene. CDR3 length: 15 amino acids. CDR3: CASSPAASNYNEQFF. For the CDR3, the DNA is TGTGCCAGCAGTCCAGCGGCTAGCAATTACAATGAGCAGTTCTTC.

This clone was counted between two and nine times. V gene TRBV6-5 combines with J gene TRBJ1-2, with D unclear. V lost 0 bases, J lost 8 bases, and 7 bases lay in between. CDR1 is MNHEY and CDR2 is SVGAGI in the germline V gene. The CDR3 is 12 residues long. The CDR3 DNA sequence: TGTGCCAGCAGTTACTCGAACAGAGGCTACACCTTC. This encodes CASSYSNRGYTF.

This clone was seen a few times. The V call is TRBV18, the J call TRBJ1-4; no firm D call. The V gene lost 4 bases and the J gene lost 8 bases, with 17 bases spanning the gap. Germline V gene lookup returns CDR1 KGHSH and CDR2 LQKENI. The CDR3 is made up of 15 amino acids. CDR3 loop: CASSLSLAGLEKLFF. CDR3 sequence (DNA): TGTGCCAGCTCACTTTCTCTGGCGGGATTGGAAAAACTGTTTTTT.

The V gene is TRBV4-2, the J gene TRBJ1-1, with D possibly being TRBD1 (5 bases). The V gene lost 4 bases and the J gene lost 0 bases, with 9 bases spanning the gap. Germline CDR1 LGHNA, CDR2 YNFKEQ. The CDR3 is made up of 14 amino acids. This CDR3 is CASSLDSMNTEAFF. The CDR3 DNA sequence: TGTGCCAGCAGCCTCGACAGCATGAACACTGAAGCTTTCTTT.

The V call is TRBV11-2, the J call TRBJ1-1, with TRBD1 matching 11 bases. The germline V gene has CDR1 SGHAT and CDR2 FQNNGV. The junction had 5 bases not matched to a gene; V was cut back by 2 bases and J by 6 bases. The CDR3 is 15 residues long. CDR3 DNA: TGTGCCAGCAGCTTACGGACAGGGGGCCTCTCTGAAGCTTTCTTT. It translates to CASSLRTGGLSEAFF.

The chain joins TRBV12-5 to TRBJ1-6, with 7 positions matching TRBD1. Unmatched junction bases numbered 6, after V lost 5 bases and J lost 5 bases. The germline CDR1 and CDR2 sequences are LGHNT and FRNRAP. The CDR3 extends over 15 amino acids. Here the CDR3 reads CASGPGTANNSPLHF. The CDR3 DNA follows: TGTGCTAGTGGTCCTGGGACAGCCAATAATTCACCCCTCCACTTT.

The V call is TRBV9, the J call TRBJ2-2, with 8 nucleotides matching TRBD2. The CDR3 length is 16 residues. With 4 bases clipped from V and 7 bases from J, the junction kept 12 bases outside the gene matches. Germline V gene data show CDR1 as SGDLS and CDR2 as YYNGEE. DNA for the CDR3: TGTGCCAGCAGCCGATCTCTAAGCGGGGGCAGCGGGGAGCTGTTTTTT. Its protein is CASSRSLSGGSGELFF.

This sequence joins TRBV7-8 and TRBJ2-1, with 12 bases identical to TRBD2. V was pared by 5 bases and J by 7 bases, with 6 bases of the junction left unmatched. Per the germline V gene, CDR1 is SGHVS and CDR2 is FQNEAQ. The CDR3 length is 15 residues. This CDR3 reads CASSPAGTSGNEQFF. The CDR3 nucleotides read TGTGCCAGCAGCCCAGCCGGGACTAGCGGGAATGAGCAGTTCTTC. The full variable domain, rest sourced from reference TRBV7-8 and TRBJ2-1, is GAGVSQSPRYKVAKRGQDVALRCDPISGHVSLFWYQQALGQGPEFLTYFQNEAQLDKSGLPSDRFFAERPEGSVSTLKIQRTQQEDSAVYLCASSPAGTSGNEQFFGPGTRLTVL.

This rearrangement joins TRBV5-1 to TRBJ2-3; 11 bases fit TRBD2. The CDR3 spans 16 residues. Germline-derived CDR1 and CDR2 are SGHRS and YFSETQ. V was pared by 4 bases and J by 4 bases, with 8 bases of the junction left unmatched. The DNA of the CDR3 is TGCGCCAGCAGCGTTTTGACTAGCGGGACGGCAGATACGCAGTATTTT. This gives the protein CASSVLTSGTADTQYF.

This clone was observed once. This chain joins TRBV7-9 and TRBJ2-5; 8 bases line up with TRBD2. The J segment lost 2 bases and the V segment lost 6 bases, leaving 2 bases of the junction unmatched. Germline loops: CDR1 SEHNR, CDR2 FQNEAQ (reference sequence). There are 13 residues in the CDR3. Written as DNA, the CDR3 is TGTGCCAGCAGTATAGCGGGACAAGAGACCCAGTACTTC. This sequence encodes CASSIAGQETQYF.

V is TRBV28 and J is TRBJ1-5; the match to TRBD1 covers 8 bases. The CDR3 runs to 15 residues. Germline CDR1 reads MDHEN; CDR2 reads SYDVKM. The ends lost 3 bases at V and 2 bases at J; junction bases unmatched: 3. The CDR3 here is CASSFAGGGNQPQHF. In DNA form, the CDR3 reads TGTGCCAGCAGTTTCGCAGGGGGCGGCAATCAGCCCCAGCATTTT.

V is TRBV7-9 and J is TRBJ1-2; 7 bases match TRBD1. The CDR3 extends over 15 amino acids. Germline CDR1 SEHNR, CDR2 FQNEAQ (reference sequence). V shed 6 bases, J shed 4 bases, and the junction held 11 bases outside the gene matches. This CDR3 reads CASSLRPGTVYGYTF. The DNA for the CDR3 is TGTGCCAGCAGTTTAAGGCCCGGGACAGTCTATGGCTACACCTTC.

The chain recombines TRBV28 with TRBJ1-3; D not certain. With 8 bases removed from V and 0 bases from J, the gap between germline ends came to 11 bases. The CDR3 runs to 14 residues. The germline V gene encodes CDR1 MDHEN and CDR2 SYDVKM. CDR3 protein: CASVTAGSGNTIYF. The CDR3, as DNA: TGTGCCAGCGTGACTGCCGGCTCTGGAAACACCATATATTTT.

V gene TRBV9 combines with J gene TRBJ1-6; maybe TRBD1 (5 bases). With 0 bases removed from V and 10 bases from J, the gap between germline ends came to 14 bases. Germline CDR1 is SGDLS and CDR2 is YYNGEE. The CDR3 is made up of 15 amino acids. CDR3 in DNA: TGTGCCAGCAGCGTAGCTACGGGGGTCGGCTCACCCCTCCACTTT. It yields the protein CASSVATGVGSPLHF.

V and J are TRBV3-1 (or the pseudogene TRBV3-2) and TRBJ2-3, with D possibly TRBD2 on 5 matching bases. The CDR3 length is 15 residues. V was shortened by 1 base and J by 4 bases, with 12 bases between the two germline ends. The V gene's germline CDR1 is LGHDT and CDR2 YNNKEL (reference sequence). CDR3 nucleotide sequence: TGTGCCAGCAGCCAAGGGAGGATACGCGCAGATACGCAGTATTTT. Translation: CASSQGRIRADTQYF.

In this sample, this clone turned up many times. The chain links TRBV27 to TRBJ2-7, with TRBD1 identical over 7 bases. This CDR3 is 14 amino acids long. Germline CDR1 reads MNHEY; CDR2 reads SMNVEV (reference sequence). The J segment lost 1 base and the V segment lost 5 bases, leaving 5 bases of the junction unmatched. For the CDR3, the DNA is TGTGCCAGCAGTCCCGTGGACAGGTCCTACGAGCAGTACTTC. This gives the protein CASSPVDRSYEQYF.

This clone came up many times. V usage is TRBV5-1 and J usage is TRBJ1-2, with 9 bases fitting TRBD1. The CDR3 extends over 18 amino acids. V lost 3 bases, J lost 2 bases, and 14 bases stayed unmatched. Germline-derived CDR1 and CDR2 are SGHRS and YFSETQ. The CDR3 DNA follows: TGCGCCAGCAGCTCGATGACCGGGACAGGGAAAGTCAACTATGGCTACACCTTC. The encoded protein is CASSSMTGTGKVNYGYTF.

V and J are TRBV11-2 and TRBJ2-7; 8 bases map to TRBD1. This CDR3 has 15 residues. V lost 3 bases and J lost 6; bases outside the gene matches: 10. Germline CDR1 SGHAT, CDR2 FQNNGV. The CDR3 region has the DNA TGTGCCAGCAGCTTCCAGGCAGGACAGGGCTCCGAGCAGTACTTC. It encodes CASSFQAGQGSEQYF.

This clone occurred a few times. The CDR3 loop is CASSQTGGADYGYTF. CDR3 bases: TGTGCCAGCAGCCAAACAGGGGGCGCGGACTATGGCTACACCTTC. This sequence joins TRBV5-6 and TRBJ1-2, with 9 bases aligning to TRBD1. Trimming at V came to 4 bases and at J to 3 bases, leaving 7 bases not matched to a gene. The CDR3 contains 15 residues. Germline CDR1 is SGHDT and CDR2 is YYEEEE. Full variable domain (remainder filled in from reference TRBV5-6 and TRBJ1-2): DAGVTQSPTHLIKTRGQQVTLRCSPKSGHDTVSWYQQALGQGPQFIFQYYEEEERQRGNFPDRFSGHQFPNYSSELNVNALLLGDSALYLCASSQTGGADYGYTFGSGTRLTVV.

The V call is TRBV19, the J call TRBJ1-5; 9 nucleotides line up with TRBD1. This CDR3 has 17 residues. V was clipped by 6 bases and J by 7 bases; unmatched bases: 16. From germline, CDR1 is LNHDA and CDR2 SQIVND (reference sequence). CDR3 DNA: TGTGCCAGTAGCCCTACAGGGGGCGAGAGGTTAAACCAGCCCCAGCATTTT. It translates to CASSPTGGERLNQPQHF.

V and J are TRBV14 and TRBJ2-1, with 7 bases aligning to TRBD2. This CDR3 is 15 amino acids long. Germline V gene lookup returns CDR1 SGHDN and CDR2 FVKESK. The V and J ends lost 4 bases and 6 bases, in that order; junction bases with no gene match: 9. The CDR3 sequence is CASSPRSGKGNEQFF. Here the CDR3 DNA reads TGTGCCAGCAGCCCGAGAAGCGGGAAGGGCAATGAGCAGTTCTTC.

The gene calls are TRBV19 and TRBJ2-2; 10 bases align to TRBD1. Germline-derived CDR1 and CDR2 are LNHDA and SQIVND (reference sequence). The CDR3 is 16 residues long. V lost 6 bases, J lost 4 bases, and 8 bases stayed unmatched. In DNA, the CDR3 is TGTGCCAGTAGAGACAGGGGGCGGACGGGCACCGGGGAGCTGTTTTTT. It encodes CASRDRGRTGTGELFF.

The rearrangement joins TRBV7-2 to TRBJ2-7, with D perhaps matching TRBD2 (7 bases). The CDR3 is 14 residues long. The V end lost 2 bases, the J end lost 2 bases, and 10 bases lay between the germline ends. The germline V gene has CDR1 SGHTA and CDR2 FQGNSA. The chain's CDR3 is CASSLPGGPYEQYF. CDR3 DNA: TGTGCCAGCAGCTTACCGGGGGGCCCCTACGAGCAGTACTTC.

The gene calls are TRBV6-6 and TRBJ1-2, with a possible D match to TRBD1 (5 bases). The length of the CDR3 is 15 residues. Trimming stripped 2 bases from V and 5 bases from J, with 15 bases between. The germline CDR1 and CDR2 sequences are MNHNY and SVGAGI (reference sequence). DNA of the CDR3: TGTGCCAGCAGTTACGATGGGCGGGGACTTTATGGCTACACCTTC. It codes for CASSYDGRGLYGYTF.

The V and J genes are TRBV7-9 and TRBJ2-1; 7 positions agree with TRBD2. CDR3 length: 15 residues. Per germline, CDR1 SEHNR and CDR2 FQNEAQ (reference sequence). The junction had 5 bases not matched to a gene; V was cut back by 2 bases and J by 4 bases. CDR3 loop: CASSLRGSEYNEQFF. The CDR3 nucleotides read TGTGCCAGCAGCTTACGCGGGAGCGAGTACAATGAGCAGTTCTTC.

V gene TRBV7-2 combines with J gene TRBJ1-3; 10 nucleotides match TRBD1. The CDR3 spans 17 residues. The germline gives CDR1 SGHTA, CDR2 FQGNSA. V trimming: 1 base; J trimming: 1 base; junction bases outside the gene matches: 4. DNA of the CDR3: TGTGCCAGCAGCTTAGTGGGACAGGGGCGTTCTGGAAACACCATATATTTT. The encoded protein is CASSLVGQGRSGNTIYF.

The CDR3 sequence: CATSEGDFLNYGYTF. DNA for the CDR3: TGTGCCACCAGCGAGGGGGATTTCCTTAACTATGGCTACACCTTC. This sequence joins TRBV15 and TRBJ1-2; maybe TRBD1 (6 bases). Trimming removed 5 bases from V and 1 base from J, with 14 bases in between. Germline-derived CDR1 and CDR2 are LNHNV and YYDKDF (reference sequence). The CDR3 length is 15 residues.

This clone showed up just once. The rearrangement uses TRBV20-1 and TRBJ1-3; D is undetermined. Looked up from germline, CDR1 is DFQATT and CDR2 is SNEGSKA (reference sequence). The CDR3 totals 14 residues. Trimming cost V 3 bases and J 0 bases, with 9 bases left between them. CDR3 residues: CSASKSGSGNTIYF. CDR3 sequence (DNA): TGCAGTGCTAGTAAGTCAGGCTCTGGAAACACCATATATTTT.